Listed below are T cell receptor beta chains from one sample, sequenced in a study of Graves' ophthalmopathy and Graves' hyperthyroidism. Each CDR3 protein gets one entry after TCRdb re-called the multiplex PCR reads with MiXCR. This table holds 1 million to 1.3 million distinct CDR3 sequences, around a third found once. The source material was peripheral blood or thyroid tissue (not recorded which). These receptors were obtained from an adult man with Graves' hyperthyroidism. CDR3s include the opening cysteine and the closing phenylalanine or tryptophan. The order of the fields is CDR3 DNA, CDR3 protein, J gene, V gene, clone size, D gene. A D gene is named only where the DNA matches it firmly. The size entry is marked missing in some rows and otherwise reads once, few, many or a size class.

cdr3_nt: TGTGCCAGCAGCCAAGGACAGGGGCTTGGGAACACTGAAGCTTTCTTT
cdr3_aa: CASSQGQGLGNTEAFF
j_call: TRBJ1-1
v_call: TRBV5-4
clone_size: .
d_call: TRBD1

cdr3_nt: TGCAGTGCTGAGGGTGGGACAGGGGTTGTCGACACTGAAGCTTTCTTT
cdr3_aa: CSAEGGTGVVDTEAFF
j_call: TRBJ1-1
v_call: TRBV20-1
clone_size: many
d_call: TRBD1

cdr3_nt: TGCAGTGCTAGTTTGAGACAGGATTATGGCTACACCTTC
cdr3_aa: CSASLRQDYGYTF
j_call: TRBJ1-2
v_call: TRBV20-1
clone_size: many
d_call: .

cdr3_nt: TGCAGTGCTAGGGGCGGGGATTCACCCCTCCACTTT
cdr3_aa: CSARGGDSPLHF
j_call: TRBJ1-6
v_call: TRBV20-1
clone_size: many
d_call: .

cdr3_nt: TGCGCCAGCAGCCAAGATCGAAACAGTGCCTACTATGGCTACACCTTC
cdr3_aa: CASSQDRNSAYYGYTF
j_call: TRBJ1-2
v_call: TRBV4-1
clone_size: .
d_call: .

cdr3_nt: TGTGCCAGCAGTCTCCGGGTCCGGACAACCGAGGAGTGCGACACCTTC
cdr3_aa: CASSLRVRTTEECDTF
j_call: TRBJ1-2
v_call: TRBV28
clone_size: few
d_call: .

cdr3_nt: TGTGCCATCGCCGGAAGAGTGGGAGCCTACGAGCAGTACTTC
cdr3_aa: CAIAGRVGAYEQYF
j_call: TRBJ2-7
v_call: TRBV10-3
clone_size: .
d_call: .

cdr3_nt: TGTGCCAGCAGCCAAGTCAGGGGCCAGTACTTC
cdr3_aa: CASSQVRGQYF
j_call: TRBJ2-5
v_call: TRBV5-6
clone_size: .
d_call: .

cdr3_nt: TGTGCCAGCACTAAGATCTCGGGCACTGAAGCTTTCTTT
cdr3_aa: CASTKISGTEAFF
j_call: TRBJ1-1
v_call: TRBV12-3/TRBV12-4
clone_size: many
d_call: .

cdr3_nt: TGTGCCAGCAGCTTAGTTCACAGCTCCTACGAGCAGTACTTC
cdr3_aa: CASSLVHSSYEQYF
j_call: TRBJ2-7
v_call: TRBV7-2
clone_size: .
d_call: .

cdr3_nt: TGTGCCAGCAGCTCCGACAGGGAGAGGGAGACCCAGTACTTC
cdr3_aa: CASSSDRERETQYF
j_call: TRBJ2-5
v_call: TRBV7-9
clone_size: many
d_call: TRBD1

cdr3_nt: TGTGCCAGCAGCTTAGGCCCCGGGACAGGAGCCCCGAACACTGAAGCTTTCTTT
cdr3_aa: CASSLGPGTGAPNTEAFF
j_call: TRBJ1-1
v_call: TRBV7-3
clone_size: once
d_call: TRBD1

cdr3_nt: TGTGCCAGCAGCATGGACGGACCGAACTCACCCCTCCACTTT
cdr3_aa: CASSMDGPNSPLHF
j_call: TRBJ1-6
v_call: TRBV2
clone_size: .
d_call: .

cdr3_nt: TGTGCCATACAAAAGGGACAGCAAGAGACCCAGTACTTC
cdr3_aa: CAIQKGQQETQYF
j_call: TRBJ2-5
v_call: TRBV10-3
clone_size: .
d_call: TRBD1

cdr3_nt: TGCAGTGCTAGACCCGACAGGGCCTCAAGTGGCTATGGCTACACCTTC
cdr3_aa: CSARPDRASSGYGYTF
j_call: TRBJ1-2
v_call: TRBV20-1
clone_size: many
d_call: TRBD1

cdr3_nt: TGTGCCAGCAGCTTAGCTGATTCAGGGACCCAGTACTTC
cdr3_aa: CASSLADSGTQYF
j_call: TRBJ2-5
v_call: TRBV7-8
clone_size: many
d_call: .

cdr3_nt: TGTGCCAGCAGCGGGGGTGACAGGGGTTCGGAGACCCAGTACTTC
cdr3_aa: CASSGGDRGSETQYF
j_call: TRBJ2-5
v_call: TRBV27
clone_size: few
d_call: TRBD1

cdr3_nt: TGCAGTGCTATGGGGGTAAACTCTGGAAACACCATATATTTT
cdr3_aa: CSAMGVNSGNTIYF
j_call: TRBJ1-3
v_call: TRBV20-1
clone_size: few
d_call: .